This T cell receptor beta chain was sequenced for a study of blood T cell repertoires in COVID-19. This clone was seen a handful of times. Sequencing used immunoSEQ multiplex PCR; TCRdb keeps in-frame clones, though not all of them. The sample holds approximately 350,000 clones, around 91% seen once. V trimming: 6 bases; J trimming: 0 bases; junction bases outside the gene matches: 3. The germline CDR1 and CDR2 sequences are ENHRY and SYGVKD. The CDR3 is made up of 14 amino acids. V and J are TRBV10-3 and TRBJ1-1, with 8 bases fitting TRBD1. This TCR was sampled from a man aged 18 to 29 who had recovered from COVID-19. The sequenced sample consisted of PBMCs or T cells enriched from blood (not recorded which). The CDR3 DNA reads TGTGCCATCAGACAGGGGGAGTTGAACACTGAAGCTTTCTTT. The encoded protein is CAIRQGELNTEAFF.